A selection of T cell receptor beta chains follows, all from one sample in a study of cytomegalovirus exposure and HLA in healthy donors. Libraries were prepared by immunoSEQ multiplex PCR; TCRdb keeps only in-frame clonotypes and omits some of them. The repertoire holds approximately 100,000 clones, with about 9.4% as singletons. Sample: PBMCs. The receptors originated from a man aged 35-49 years in good health and CMV-seropositive. The CDR3 runs from the conserved cysteine through the conserved F or W. A D gene is named only where the DNA matches it firmly. The size entry is marked missing in some rows and otherwise reads once, few, many or a size class.

>TRBV4-2|TRBJ2-7|TRBD2|NA
TGTGCCAGCAGCCAAGTTGGTAGCGGGAAGGGGCAGTACTTC
CASSQVGSGKGQYF
>TRBV9|TRBJ1-2|TRBD1|few
TGTGCCAGCAGCGCGTCAGACAGGGGAGGCAGTGGCTACACCTTC
CASSASDRGGSGYTF
>TRBV28|TRBJ2-3|NA|few
TGTGCCAGCAGCCTAAGGGTTGGGGCGGGCACAGATACGCAGTATTTT
CASSLRVGAGTDTQYF
>TRBV19|TRBJ1-1|NA|NA
TGTGCCAGTAGTATAGCCGGGATTACTGAAGCTTTCTTT
CASSIAGITEAFF
>TRBV28|TRBJ2-5|TRBD2|NA
TGTGCCAGCAGTGGGGGCGGGAGGCGGCGGACCCAGTACTTC
CASSGGGRRRTQYF
>TRBV4-1|TRBJ1-2|NA|few
TGCGCCAGCAGCCCTGAACGGGTTTTTTATGGCTACACCTTC
CASSPERVFYGYTF
>TRBV30|TRBJ1-1|NA|NA
TGTGCCTGGAGTTCACAGGGCACTGAAGCTTTCTTT
CAWSSQGTEAFF
>TRBV6-1|TRBJ2-1|TRBD2|NA
TGTGCCAGCAGTGATTTTTCTAGCGGGGCGTCCCTCCCTTCAGGCAATGAGCAGTTCTTC
CASSDFSSGASLPSGNEQFF
>TRBV11-2|TRBJ1-4|TRBD1|NA
TGTGCCAGCAGCTTAGGGGGACAGGACGAAAAACTGTTTTTT
CASSLGGQDEKLFF
>TRBV14|TRBJ2-7|TRBD1|few
TGTGCCAGCAGCCAAACCGGGACAGGGACCTACGAGCAGTACTTC
CASSQTGTGTYEQYF
>TRBV10-2|TRBJ2-5|TRBD2|few
TGCGCCAGCCAAAGCGGGAGGCCTCAAGAGACCCAGTACTTC
CASQSGRPQETQYF
>TRBV28|TRBJ2-5|NA|few
TGTGCCAGCAATAATCAAGAGACCCAGTACTTC
CASNNQETQYF
>TRBV5-1|TRBJ2-5|TRBD1|few
TGCGCCAGCAGCTTGGGGACAGGGGGCCAAGAGACCCAGTACTTC
CASSLGTGGQETQYF